One and the same sample provided the 9 T cell receptor beta chains below, sequenced in a study of early T cells in non-severe SARS-CoV-2 infection. A single record per CDR3 protein comes from TCRdb applying MiXCR to the 5' RACE reads. This sample yields 60,000 to 75,000 distinct CDR3 sequences, of which roughly 12% are seen a single time; more than 5.5% belongs to the top ten. The sample taken for sequencing was whole blood. These receptors originate from an adult who was a healthcare worker with PCR-confirmed SARS-CoV-2 infection or an uninfected control (not recorded which).

The chain has TRBV2 and TRBJ2-3; the D gene is possibly TRBD1 (6 bases). CDR1 and CDR2 from the germline V gene are SNHLY and FYNNEI. The CDR3 has 13 residues. Trimming removed 3 bases at V and 4 bases at J, with 8 bases between. The CDR3 sequence: CASSDRGPDTQYF. The CDR3 DNA follows: TGTGCCAGCAGTGACAGGGGCCCAGATACGCAGTATTTT.

The sample holds a few counts of this clonotype. The chain has TRBV4-2 and TRBJ2-7; unclear D gene. Germline V CDR1 and CDR2: LGHNA, YNFKEQ. There are 13 residues in the CDR3. V shed 1 base and J shed 5 bases, with 9 bases lying between them. The CDR3 sequence: CASSQGPRDEQYF. The DNA of the CDR3 is TGTGCCAGCAGCCAAGGACCCCGAGACGAGCAGTACTTC.

Many counts were recorded for this clonotype. CDR3 sequence reads: CASTKRVPTYEQYF. CDR3 DNA: TGTGCCAGCACCAAAAGGGTTCCAACCTACGAGCAGTACTTC. The V and J genes are TRBV21-1 and TRBJ2-7. TRBV21-1 is an annotated pseudogene. The CDR3 contains 14 residues.

As concerns this clonotype: The conserved phenylalanine or tryptophan is not found at the CDR3 terminus, so this likely reflects a read error. The chain combines TRBV7-6 with TRBJ2-1, with TRBD2 matching 10 bases. V shed 5 bases, J shed 6 bases, and the junction held 22 bases outside the gene matches. The CDR3 sequence is 20 residues long. Per the germline V gene, CDR1 is SGHVS and CDR2 is FNYEAQ. DNA for the CDR3: TGTGCCAGCAGCCCCAAATTGCCCCGTCCTAGCGGGAGACTGCCCAATGAGCAGTTCTTG. Amino acid sequence: CASSPKLPRPSGRLPNEQFL.

This clonotype showed up many times. The CDR3: CAWSRTLWVAEAFF. The CDR3 DNA reads TGTGCCTGGAGTCGTACGCTTTGGGTGGCTGAAGCTTTCTTT. The chain couples TRBV30 to TRBJ1-1; no clear D. Germline V gene data show CDR1 as GTSNPN and CDR2 as SVGIG (reference sequence). Between the trimmed V and J ends, which lost 2 bases and 6 bases, there was a span of 16 bases. There are 14 residues in the CDR3.

This clonotype showed up just a few times. CDR3 in DNA: TGTGCCAGCAGTTTTCAACGGTCTGGGGCCAACGTCCTGACTTTC. Translating gives CASSFQRSGANVLTF. V usage is TRBV28 and J usage is TRBJ2-6; no reliable D call. The CDR3 runs to 15 residues. Germline V CDR1 and CDR2: MDHEN, SYDVKM. V lost 3 bases and J lost 1, with 7 bases in between.

The rearrangement uses TRBV11-2 and TRBJ2-1; 10 nucleotides agree with TRBD2. Germline lookup yields CDR1 SGHAT and CDR2 FQNNGV. The CDR3 totals 16 residues. The junction had 12 bases not matched to a gene; V was cut back by 5 bases and J by 8 bases. Written as DNA, the CDR3 is TGTGCCAGCAGCCCGAGCGGGGGGGCTCCTGGGTATGAGCAGTTCTTC. It encodes CASSPSGGAPGYEQFF.

This clonotype was found many times. The chain links TRBV20-1 to TRBJ2-1, with D unclear. The CDR3 covers 11 residues. Germline V CDR1 and CDR2: DFQATT, SNEGSKA (reference sequence). Trimming shortened V by 1 base and J by 7 bases, and 5 bases separated the two germline ends. The CDR3 is CSARGQNEQFF. The CDR3 DNA reads as TGCAGTGCTAGAGGGCAGAATGAGCAGTTCTTC.

The CDR3 DNA reads TGCAGCGTTGATTTCTCGGACGAGCAGTACTTC. Translation gives CSVDFSDEQYF. J is TRBJ2-7 and V is TRBV29-1; no reliable D call. The CDR3 spans 11 residues. Germline CDR1 and CDR2: SQVTM and ANQGSEA. The ends were cut back, 3 bases at V and 5 bases at J, with 8 bases in the middle.